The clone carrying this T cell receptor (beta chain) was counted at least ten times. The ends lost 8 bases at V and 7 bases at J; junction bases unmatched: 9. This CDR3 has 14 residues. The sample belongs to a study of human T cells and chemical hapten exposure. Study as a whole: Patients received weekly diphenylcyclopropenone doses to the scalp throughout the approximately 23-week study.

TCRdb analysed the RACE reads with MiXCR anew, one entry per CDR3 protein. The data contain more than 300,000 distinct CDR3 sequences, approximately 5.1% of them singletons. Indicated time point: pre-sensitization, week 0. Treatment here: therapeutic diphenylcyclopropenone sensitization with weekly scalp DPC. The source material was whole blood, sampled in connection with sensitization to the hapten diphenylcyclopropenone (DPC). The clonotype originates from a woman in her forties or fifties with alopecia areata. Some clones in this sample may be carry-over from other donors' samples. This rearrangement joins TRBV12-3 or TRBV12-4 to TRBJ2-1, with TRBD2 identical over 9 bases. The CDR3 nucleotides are TGTGCCAGCGGCCCGGGACTAGCTTTGAATGAGCAGTTCTTC. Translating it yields CASGPGLALNEQFF.